Listed here is a single T cell receptor (beta chain). Patients from Seattle were sampled longitudinally, starting during active infection. The data were obtained in a study of blood T cell repertoires in COVID-19. As for the study in general: Sources were T cells, B-cell-depleted T cells, or PBMCs; the material itself was cDNA or gDNA.

The table came from immunoSEQ multiplex PCR; TCRdb's copy has only in-frame clones and leaves some out. The data hold a few hundred thousand clones, with approximately 90% observed a single time. The CDR3 runs to 18 residues. Germline-derived CDR1 and CDR2 are SGHRS and YFSETQ. The V gene end was trimmed by 4 bases and the J gene end by 3 bases; junction bases not matched to a gene: 11. The material sequenced was peripheral blood. The source is a man aged 45-60 years with COVID-19, enrolled during active disease. This chain uses TRBV5-1 with TRBJ1-3; 12 bases align to TRBD1. In nucleotides, the CDR3 is TGCGCCAGCAGCAAGATAACCGGGACAGGGGGCATTGGAAACACCATATATTTT. Its protein product is CASSKITGTGGIGNTIYF.